This T cell receptor beta chain was documented in a study of vaccination and CD4 T cells after COVID-19. Time point: late sampling 161 to 241 days after vaccination in a few convalescent patients. MiXCR, applied by TCRdb to the PCR reads, yields one record per CDR3 protein. The table has some 29,000 distinct CDR3 sequences, 51% seen once. Germline CDR1 is SEHNR and CDR2 is FQNEAQ (reference sequence). The CDR3 is made up of 13 amino acids. V shed 4 bases and J 4 bases; nucleotides not matched to a gene: 3. Sequenced material: CD4+ T cells from blood, taken about 7 months after SARS-CoV-2 vaccination. The sequence was collected from a human donor who had recovered from COVID-19. This rearrangement joins TRBV7-9 to TRBJ1-2; 7 bases align to TRBD1. The CDR3 nucleotides read TGTGCCAGCAGCTCGACAGGGCTCTATGGCTACACCTTC. Protein: CASSSTGLYGYTF.